This entry lists 23 T cell receptor beta chains sequenced from one sample in a study of control samples from healthy donors and cancer patients. Assay used: immunoSEQ multiplex PCR; TCRdb lists only in-frame clones, some missing. Found here are 64,000 or so clones, 92% of them singletons; the top ten hold about 1.8%. Sequenced input: PBMCs. The origin of the receptors is a man aged 35-49 years with colorectal cancer.

The chain carries TRBV7-9 and TRBJ1-3; 10 bases align to TRBD1. The CDR3 is 15 residues long. V trimming: 4 bases; J trimming: 9 bases; junction bases outside the gene matches: 9. Germline-derived CDR1 and CDR2 are SEHNR and FQNEAQ (reference sequence). This CDR3 is CASSSTGGQGGTIYF. The DNA of the CDR3 is TGTGCCAGCAGCTCGACAGGGGGCCAAGGGGGCACCATATATTTT.

The chain is built from TRBV24-1 and TRBJ1-5, with TRBD1 as a possible D gene (6 bases). The CDR3 is 15 residues long. Germline V gene lookup returns CDR1 KGHDR and CDR2 SFDVKD. V was cut by 7 bases and J by 4 bases, with 16 bases left in between. Written as DNA, the CDR3 is TGTGCCACCAGCGATACGGGGGCTGGGAATCAGCCCCAGCATTTT. Protein: CATSDTGAGNQPQHF.

This clone was detected only once. The rearrangement joins TRBV18 to TRBJ2-7; no clear D gene. The CDR3 has 13 residues. Looked up from germline, CDR1 is KGHSH and CDR2 is LQKENI. V dropped 6 bases and J dropped 7 bases, with 16 bases sitting between them. CDR3 amino acids: CASSPGVVSEQYF. The CDR3 DNA reads as TGTGCCAGCTCCCCCGGAGTAGTATCGGAGCAGTACTTC.

This clone occurred a few times. The chain employs TRBV7-3 and TRBJ2-1; 14 bases are shared with TRBD2. Germline trimming cut 5 bases from V and 8 bases from J; bases unmatched to any gene: 8. The CDR3 contains 16 residues. Germline V gene lookup returns CDR1 SGHTA and CDR2 FQGTGA. The CDR3 region has the DNA TGTGCCAGCAGCCCGTCGGGACTAGCGGGGGAGTATGAGCAGTTCTTC. Its translation: CASSPSGLAGEYEQFF.

J is TRBJ2-5 and V is TRBV7-9; 9 bases align to TRBD2. Germline assignment: CDR1 SEHNR and CDR2 FQNEAQ (reference sequence). The CDR3 spans 13 residues. The trim removed 2 bases at V and 5 bases at J, leaving 0 bases unmatched. CDR3 in amino acids: CASSLLAGETQYF. The CDR3 DNA reads TGTGCCAGCAGCTTACTAGCGGGGGAGACCCAGTACTTC.

The CDR3 bases are TGTGCCATCAGTGAAGGGGGGGCTTTAGAAAAACTGTTTTTT. Residues: CAISEGGALEKLFF. V gene TRBV10-3 combines with J gene TRBJ1-4; D is possibly TRBD1 (6 bases). The V and J ends lost 3 bases and 8 bases respectively, with 13 bases between them. Germline V CDR1 and CDR2: ENHRY, SYGVKD. The CDR3 is 14 residues long.

The rearrangement links TRBV23-1 to TRBJ1-1, with D possibly being TRBD1 (5 bases). TRBV23-1 is given ORF status, its function remaining uncertain. V was cut by 2 bases and J by 5 bases, with 12 bases left in between. CDR3 length: 14 residues. In DNA form, the CDR3 reads TGCGCCAGCAGTCAAGGTACAGGCGGAACTGAAGCTTTCTTT. Protein: CASSQGTGGTEAFF.

The V and J genes are TRBV11-3 and TRBJ2-2; the D gene is possibly TRBD1 (6 bases). V was clipped by 3 bases and J by 7 bases, with 9 bases between them. CDR1 and CDR2 (germline): SGHNT, YENEEA. The CDR3 is 13 residues long. CDR3 bases: TGTGCCAGCAGCTTGAGGGGGTGCGGGGAGCTGTTTTTT. Translation gives CASSLRGCGELFF.

The V gene is TRBV3-1 (or the pseudogene TRBV3-2), the J gene TRBJ1-1, with TRBD1 identical over 8 bases. The CDR3 extends over 15 amino acids. The ends lost 4 bases at V and 4 bases at J; junction bases unmatched: 8. The germline V gene encodes CDR1 LGHDT and CDR2 YNNKEL (reference sequence). The CDR3, as DNA: TGTGCCAGCAGCCCCCGACAGGGGACGGCCACTGAAGCTTTCTTT. Translating gives CASSPRQGTATEAFF.

J is TRBJ2-5 and V is TRBV7-9, with D hard to call. V lost 3 bases and J lost 4, with 3 bases in between. This CDR3 has 11 residues. The germline gives CDR1 SEHNR, CDR2 FQNEAQ (reference sequence). The CDR3 nucleotides read TGTGCCAGCAGCTTCTTAGAGACCCAGTACTTC. Protein sequence: CASSFLETQYF.

The genes are TRBV19 and TRBJ2-1, with D possibly being TRBD1 (6 bases). Germline V gene lookup returns CDR1 LNHDA and CDR2 SQIVND (reference sequence). The CDR3 is 14 residues long. V lost 3 bases and J lost 4, with 10 bases in between. The CDR3 here is CASSIGTNYNEQFF. For the CDR3, the DNA is TGTGCCAGTAGTATTGGGACAAATTACAATGAGCAGTTCTTC.

The chain has TRBV5-4 and TRBJ2-7; TRBD2 matches at 11 bases. V shed 1 base, J shed 3 bases, and the junction held 3 bases outside the gene matches. The CDR3 contains 15 residues. The germline gives CDR1 SGHNT, CDR2 YYREEE (reference sequence). The CDR3 DNA sequence: TGTGCCAGCAGCTTGACTAGCGGGAGCTTCTACGAGCAGTACTTC. This translates into CASSLTSGSFYEQYF. The whole variable domain, filled in from reference TRBV5-4 and TRBJ2-7, reads ETGVTQSPTHLIKTRGQQVTLRCSSQSGHNTVSWYQQALGQGPQFIFQYYREEENGRGNFPPRFSGLQFPNYSSELNVNALELDDSALYLCASSLTSGSFYEQYFGPGTRLTVT.

The rearrangement uses TRBV7-6 and TRBJ2-5; the match to TRBD1 covers 9 bases. The trim removed 4 bases at V and 5 bases at J, leaving 8 bases unmatched. The CDR3 contains 15 residues. CDR1 is SGHVS and CDR2 is FNYEAQ in the germline V gene. The CDR3 nucleotides read TGTGCCAGCAGCTCAGGACAGGGGAAGGGGGAGACCCAGTACTTC. Amino acids: CASSSGQGKGETQYF. Full variable domain (missing parts from reference TRBV7-6 and TRBJ2-5): GAGVSQSPRYKVTKRGQDVALRCDPISGHVSLYWYRQALGQGPEFLTYFNYEAQQDKSGLPNDRFSAERPEGSISTLTIQRTEQRDSAMYRCASSSGQGKGETQYFGPGTRLLVL.

This chain links TRBV11-2 with TRBJ2-5; maybe TRBD1 (6 bases). Germline V gene data show CDR1 as SGHAT and CDR2 as FQNNGV. V shed 5 bases and J shed 10 bases, with 23 bases lying between them. This CDR3 is 15 amino acids long. CDR3 protein: CASSRLGDISGDQYF. The CDR3 nucleotides read TGTGCCAGCAGCCGGTTAGGGGACATCTCTGGGGACCAGTACTTC.

The rearrangement uses TRBV18 and TRBJ2-5; TRBD2 agrees at 7 bases. V gave up 2 bases and J gave up 5 bases; unmatched junction bases: 5. CDR1 is KGHSH, CDR2 LQKENI, per germline. The CDR3 has 14 residues. CDR3 DNA sequence: TGTGCCAGCTCACCATCACTTAGCGGGGAGACCCAGTACTTC. This encodes CASSPSLSGETQYF.

The V and J genes are TRBV5-8 and TRBJ2-1; TRBD2 agrees at 8 bases. The CDR3 totals 16 residues. The trim removed 4 bases at V and 9 bases at J, leaving 15 bases unmatched. The germline V gene encodes CDR1 SGHTS and CDR2 YDEGEE. CDR3 DNA: TGTGCCAGCAGCATCGGGACTAGGGGCACCCTCAGTGAGCAGTTCTTC. Its translation is CASSIGTRGTLSEQFF.

The V and J genes are TRBV12-3 or TRBV12-4 and TRBJ2-7, with D hard to call. The CDR3 has 13 residues. V was pared by 1 base and J by 4 bases, with 8 bases between. CDR3 nucleotides: TGTGCCAGCAGTTTAGGCCTGATTTACGAGCAGTACTTC. It is translated as CASSLGLIYEQYF.

The V and J genes are TRBV6-6 and TRBJ2-5; 11 nucleotides match TRBD2. Trimming took 2 bases from V and 4 from J; bases not matched to a gene: 6. In germline, CDR1 is MNHNY, CDR2 SVGAGI (reference sequence). This CDR3 has 16 residues. Here the CDR3 DNA reads TGTGCCAGCAGTTACCGTAGCGGGGGGGTCTTAGAGACCCAGTACTTC. Translated, it gives CASSYRSGGVLETQYF.

The V and J genes are TRBV5-6 and TRBJ1-2, with D perhaps matching TRBD1 (6 bases). From germline, CDR1 is SGHDT and CDR2 YYEEEE. With 1 base removed from V and 4 bases from J, the gap between germline ends came to 11 bases. There are 14 residues in the CDR3. The CDR3 spells CASSLQGQSYGYTF. Here the CDR3 DNA reads TGTGCCAGCAGCTTGCAGGGGCAGAGCTATGGCTACACCTTC.

V usage is TRBV18 and J usage is TRBJ2-7, with D perhaps TRBD2 (5 bases). V was pared by 3 bases and J by 0 bases, with 9 bases between. Germline V lookup: CDR1 KGHSH, CDR2 LQKENI. This CDR3 has 14 amino acids. This CDR3 is CASSPPGFSYEQYF. For the CDR3, the DNA is TGTGCCAGCTCACCCCCGGGATTCTCCTACGAGCAGTACTTC.

The chain recombines TRBV24-1 with TRBJ2-7; 16 bases agree with TRBD2. Per the germline V gene, CDR1 is KGHDR and CDR2 is SFDVKD. The CDR3 spans 18 residues. V lost 12 bases, J lost 0 bases, and 13 bases stayed unmatched. Here the CDR3 reads CASMPEGLAGGSSYEQYF. For the CDR3, the DNA is TGTGCCTCTATGCCGGAGGGACTAGCGGGGGGGAGCTCCTACGAGCAGTACTTC.

V usage is TRBV6-6 and J usage is TRBJ2-7; D is perhaps TRBD2 (6 bases). CDR1 and CDR2 (germline): MNHNY, SVGAGI (reference sequence). Trimming left V 2 bases short and J 7 bases short, with 15 bases between. There are 14 residues in the CDR3. The DNA of the CDR3 is TGTGCCAGCAGTTACCCGGGGGACCGTTCGGAGCAGTACTTC. This codes for CASSYPGDRSEQYF.

The genes are TRBV30 and TRBJ1-2; D is uncertain. Deletions cut 4 bases from V and 5 bases from J, with 14 bases between. Germline values: CDR1 GTSNPN, CDR2 SVGIG (reference sequence). This CDR3 has 13 amino acids. In nucleotides, the CDR3 is TGTGCCTGGACTCTAACTATTGGGTATGGCTACACCTTC. The encoded protein is CAWTLTIGYGYTF.